This T cell receptor (beta chain) was sequenced during a study of regulatory T cells in long-lasting Graves disease. CDR3-region Arm-PCR and iRepertoire HTBI primers produced the TCR beta libraries. TCRdb called the multiplex PCR reads again in MiXCR, with one record for every CDR3 protein. The profile shows roughly 400,000 distinct CDR3 sequences, around 20% of them singletons. Ten or more counts support this clonotype. Time point reported: persistent/refractory GD, antithyroid drugs over 5 years with positive TRAb. From PBMCs, RNA was extracted and then used to make the TCR library. The receptor was derived from a female donor with Graves disease. Sequencing used peripheral blood mononuclear cells (PBMCs), obtained when the disease was refractory, from a patient treated with antithyroid drugs.

In DNA, the CDR3 is TGTGCCAGCATCCCCCCCGGGACAGGGAAGAACGAGCAGTACTTC. It codes for CASIPPGTGKNEQYF. The rearrangement uses TRBV6-1 and TRBJ2-7; TRBD1 agrees at 9 bases. CDR3 size: 15 residues. Germline V gene lookup returns CDR1 MNHNS and CDR2 SASEGT. The V and J ends lost 7 bases and 5 bases, in that order; junction bases with no gene match: 12.